These 18 T cell receptor beta chains were all obtained from the same sample, sequenced in a study of shared clonotypes between healthy human individuals. Assay: immunoSEQ multiplex PCR; the TCRdb copy retains only in-frame clones and omits some. In the table there are 950,000 to 1,100,000 clones, roughly 80% of which are singletons. Material for sequencing was memory CD4+ T cells sorted from blood. As for subset: CD45RA-negative fraction. The receptor set was obtained from a young man in good health.

V and J are TRBV15 and TRBJ2-2; D perhaps matches TRBD2 (5 bases). Germline V gene data show CDR1 as LNHNV and CDR2 as YYDKDF (reference sequence). Trimming removed 1 base at V and 4 bases at J, with 13 bases between. CDR3 length: 16 residues. Here the CDR3 DNA reads TGTGCCACCAGCAGAGTCGGGGTTGTGGGCACCGGGGAGCTGTTTTTT. As protein: CATSRVGVVGTGELFF.

This chain connects TRBV5-4 to TRBJ1-1; D is possibly TRBD1 (5 bases). CDR1 and CDR2 from the germline V gene are SGHNT and YYREEE (reference sequence). V was shortened by 0 bases and J by 0 bases, with 12 bases between the two germline ends. This CDR3 is built from 16 residues. The CDR3 loop is CASSLELGRVNTEAFF. The CDR3 bases are TGTGCCAGCAGCTTGGAATTGGGGCGGGTGAACACTGAAGCTTTCTTT.

This clone was seen only a few times. CDR3 bases: TGTGCCAGCAGCGGGAGCTCCTATAATTCACCCCTCCACTTT. It encodes CASSGSSYNSPLHF. The chain employs TRBV11-2 and TRBJ1-6; D ambiguous. V was clipped by 5 bases and J by 0 bases, with 5 bases between them. Germline values: CDR1 SGHAT, CDR2 FQNNGV. CDR3 length: 14 amino acids.

As concerns this clone: A read error may account for a junction end that differs from germline. The chain couples TRBV7-7 to TRBJ2-2; the match to TRBD2 covers 7 bases. The CDR3 is 12 residues long. Looked up from germline, CDR1 is SSHAT and CDR2 is FNYEAQ (reference sequence). CDR3 nucleotide sequence: TGTGCTAGCAGTCGGGAGGTCGGGGAGCTGTTTTTT. It codes for CASSREVGELFF.

V gene TRBV5-4 combines with J gene TRBJ2-7; D is unclear. CDR1 is SGHNT, CDR2 YYREEE, per germline (reference sequence). Trimming left V 0 bases short and J 7 bases short, with 14 bases between. This CDR3 is built from 14 residues. The CDR3 DNA follows: TGTGCCAGCAGCTTGGTAGACCGTTCGTGGGAGCAGTACTTC. Translation gives CASSLVDRSWEQYF. The variable domain in full, with the rest retrieved from reference TRBV5-4 and TRBJ2-7, is ETGVTQSPTHLIKTRGQQVTLRCSSQSGHNTVSWYQQALGQGPQFIFQYYREEENGRGNFPPRFSGLQFPNYSSELNVNALELDDSALYLCASSLVDRSWEQYFGPGTRLTVT.

V gene TRBV5-1 combines with J gene TRBJ1-4; a possible D gene is TRBD1 (5 bases). This CDR3 region has 14 residues. Per germline, CDR1 SGHRS and CDR2 YFSETQ. Trimming shortened V by 8 bases and J by 7 bases, and 18 bases separated the two germline ends. CDR3 nucleotides: TGCGCCAGAAATCGGGGCAGCGAAGGTGAAAAACTGTTTTTT. It encodes CARNRGSEGEKLFF.

This chain joins TRBV5-1 and TRBJ2-2; 7 bases are a match to TRBD2. The J segment lost 6 bases and the V segment lost 4 bases, leaving 9 bases of the junction unmatched. The germline V gene encodes CDR1 SGHRS and CDR2 YFSETQ. The CDR3 has 15 amino acids. CDR3 bases: TGCGCCAGCAGCCCCGGACTAGACGTCGCCGGGGAGCTGTTTTTT. Protein: CASSPGLDVAGELFF.

This chain links TRBV28 with TRBJ2-7; a possible D gene is TRBD1 (5 bases). Trimming cost V 4 bases and J 3 bases, with 13 bases left between them. CDR1 is MDHEN and CDR2 is SYDVKM in the germline V gene. The CDR3 is 14 amino acids. Written as DNA, the CDR3 is TGTGCCAGCAGTTCCTTGTCCCAGGGCTACGAGCAGTACTTC. Protein sequence: CASSSLSQGYEQYF. Complete variable domain (other parts from reference TRBV28 and TRBJ2-7): DVKVTQSSRYLVKRTGEKVFLECVQDMDHENMFWYRQDPGLGLRLIYFSYDVKMKEKGDIPEGYSVSREKKERFSLILESASTNQTSMYLCASSSLSQGYEQYFGPGTRLTVT.

This sequence joins TRBV11-1 and TRBJ2-7; 9 nucleotides match TRBD2. CDR1 SGHAT and CDR2 FQDESV come from the germline V gene (reference sequence). There are 15 residues in the CDR3. V was pared by 5 bases and J by 3 bases, with 8 bases of the junction left unmatched. The CDR3 coding sequence is TGTGCCAGCAGCCCAGCCGGGACTAGCAACTACGAGCAGTACTTC. Protein: CASSPAGTSNYEQYF.

This chain connects TRBV11-2 to TRBJ2-7, with D perhaps matching TRBD1 or TRBD2 (5 bases each). V was pared by 0 bases and J by 3 bases, with 9 bases between. There are 14 residues in the CDR3. Germline V gives CDR1 SGHAT, CDR2 FQNNGV. In nucleotides, the CDR3 is TGTGCCAGCAGCTTAGACCGGGGCTTCTACGAGCAGTACTTC. Its protein is CASSLDRGFYEQYF.

The chain links TRBV10-3 to TRBJ1-1, with no clear D. The V end lost 8 bases, the J end lost 9 bases, and 16 bases lay between the germline ends. Looked up from germline, CDR1 is ENHRY and CDR2 is SYGVKD. The CDR3 loop spans 12 amino acids. CDR3 sequence: CAIGQESTQAFF. CDR3 bases: TGTGCCATCGGCCAGGAGTCAACCCAAGCTTTCTTT.

This chain uses TRBV28 with TRBJ1-5; unclear D gene. In germline, CDR1 is MDHEN, CDR2 SYDVKM. The CDR3 is made up of 14 amino acids. Trimming cost V 1 base and J 3 bases, with 7 bases left between them. This chain's CDR3 is CASSLLTVNQPQHF. As DNA, the CDR3 is TGTGCCAGCAGTTTATTGACGGTCAATCAGCCCCAGCATTTT.

This clone was observed a single time. This chain connects TRBV6-1 to TRBJ1-5; D gene ambiguous. Germline CDR1 MNHNS, CDR2 SASEGT. V dropped 1 base and J dropped 4 bases, with 8 bases sitting between them. CDR3 length: 14 residues. CDR3 loop: CASSEVADNQPQHF. The CDR3 nucleotides are TGTGCCAGCAGTGAAGTGGCAGATAATCAGCCCCAGCATTTT.

The CDR3 here is CASSARQGSYEQYF. The CDR3 coding sequence is TGTGCCAGCAGCGCGAGACAGGGTTCCTACGAGCAGTACTTC. The chain uses TRBV9 and TRBJ2-7; TRBD1 matches at 7 bases. The junction had 4 bases not matched to a gene; V was cut back by 3 bases and J by 1 base. Looked up from germline, CDR1 is SGDLS and CDR2 is YYNGEE. This CDR3 is 14 amino acids long.

This chain uses TRBV6-6 with TRBJ2-5, with D possibly matching TRBD2 (7 bases). The CDR3 is 15 amino acids. Germline assignment: CDR1 MNHNY and CDR2 SVGAGI (reference sequence). Trimming stripped 1 base from V and 1 base from J, with 10 bases between. CDR3 bases: TGTGCCAGCAGTTACTGGGGGGGCCCCCAAGAGACCCAGTACTTC. Translated: CASSYWGGPQETQYF.

The chain couples TRBV9 to TRBJ2-7, with D maybe TRBD1 (5 bases). From germline, CDR1 is SGDLS and CDR2 YYNGEE. The CDR3 sequence is 15 residues long. V dropped 5 bases and J dropped 2 bases, with 17 bases sitting between them. The CDR3 region has the DNA TGTGCCAGCAGTTTAGGTACAGGCGGCACCTACGAGCAGTACTTC. It codes for CASSLGTGGTYEQYF.

The CDR3 here is CASREGGGLQSPLHF. The CDR3, as DNA: TGTGCCAGTAGAGAGGGTGGGGGGCTGCAATCACCCCTCCACTTT. This chain connects TRBV19 to TRBJ1-6, with D maybe TRBD1 (6 bases). There are 15 residues in the CDR3. Per germline, CDR1 LNHDA and CDR2 SQIVND (reference sequence). Trimming pared 6 bases from V and 10 bases from J, leaving 19 bases between. Based on the CDR3 plus reference TRBV19 and TRBJ1-6, the full variable domain is DGGITQSPKYLFRKEGQNVTLSCEQNLNHDAMYWYRQDPGQGLRLIYYSQIVNDFQKGDIAEGYSVSREKKESFPLTVTSAQKNPTAFYLCASREGGGLQSPLHFGNGTRLTVT.

This clone was seen a handful of times. The chain couples TRBV13 to TRBJ2-1; no clear D. The V gene lost 5 bases and the J gene lost 4 bases, with 18 bases spanning the gap. In germline, CDR1 is PRHDT, CDR2 FYEKMQ (reference sequence). This CDR3 region has 16 residues. The CDR3 loop reads CASSHKVEFSYNEQFF. Written as DNA, the CDR3 is TGTGCCAGCAGCCACAAGGTTGAGTTCAGTTACAATGAGCAGTTCTTC.